One and the same sample provided the 4 T cell receptor beta chains below, sequenced in a study of human CD8 memory T cell subsets. Libraries targeted TCR beta using 5' RACE with UMIs. TCRdb re-called the 5' RACE reads and shows each CDR3 protein once, DNA omitted. Recorded for this sample: 4,500 to 7,000 distinct CDR3 sequences. The source material was CD8+ effector memory T cells (TEM) sorted from PBMCs. The subset here: effector memory CD8 T cells, CCR7- CD45RO+ CD95+. These receptors all come from a human donor in good health.

This clonotype is large by frequency. The CDR3 here is CAIANPGQGTDTQYF. The chain has TRBV7-8 and TRBJ2-3; TCRdb proposes TRBD1, but this gene call is untestable without DNA. CDR3 length equals 15 residues. Germline V gene lookup returns CDR1 SGHVS and CDR2 FQNEAQ.

V is TRBV7-2 and J is TRBJ2-7. The CDR3 has 14 residues. Germline CDR1 and CDR2: SGHTA and FQGNSA. CDR3 amino acids: CASSLGSLSYEQYF.

This clonotype is called medium-sized based on its frequency. The chain employs TRBV2 and TRBJ2-7; the TCRdb D gene call, TRBD2, has no DNA to confirm it. CDR3 length equals 17 residues. The germline gives CDR1 SNHLY, CDR2 FYNNEI. CDR3 residues: CASPGTSGGLSSYEQYF.

The chain joins TRBV11-3 to TRBJ2-3; the TCRdb call, TRBD2, lacks DNA for checking. Germline V CDR1 and CDR2: SGHNT, YENEEA. There are 16 residues in the CDR3. CDR3 residues: CASSIWTGGGTDTQYF.